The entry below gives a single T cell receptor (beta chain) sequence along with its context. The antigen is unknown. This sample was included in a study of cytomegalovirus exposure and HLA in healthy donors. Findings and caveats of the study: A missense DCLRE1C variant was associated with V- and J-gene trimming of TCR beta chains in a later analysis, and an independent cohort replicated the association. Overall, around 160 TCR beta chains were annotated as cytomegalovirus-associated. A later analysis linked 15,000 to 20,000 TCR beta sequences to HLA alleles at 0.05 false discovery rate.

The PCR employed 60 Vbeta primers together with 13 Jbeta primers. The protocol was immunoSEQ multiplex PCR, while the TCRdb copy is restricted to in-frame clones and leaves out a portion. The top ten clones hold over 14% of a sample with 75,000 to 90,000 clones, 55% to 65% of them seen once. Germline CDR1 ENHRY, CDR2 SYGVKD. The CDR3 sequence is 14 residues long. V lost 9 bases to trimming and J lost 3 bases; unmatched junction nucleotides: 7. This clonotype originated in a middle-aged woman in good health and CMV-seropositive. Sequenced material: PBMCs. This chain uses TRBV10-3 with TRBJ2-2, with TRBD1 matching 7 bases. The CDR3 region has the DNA TGTGCCATTAGGAGGCAGGGGGACACCGGGGAGCTGTTTTTT. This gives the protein CAIRRQGDTGELFF.